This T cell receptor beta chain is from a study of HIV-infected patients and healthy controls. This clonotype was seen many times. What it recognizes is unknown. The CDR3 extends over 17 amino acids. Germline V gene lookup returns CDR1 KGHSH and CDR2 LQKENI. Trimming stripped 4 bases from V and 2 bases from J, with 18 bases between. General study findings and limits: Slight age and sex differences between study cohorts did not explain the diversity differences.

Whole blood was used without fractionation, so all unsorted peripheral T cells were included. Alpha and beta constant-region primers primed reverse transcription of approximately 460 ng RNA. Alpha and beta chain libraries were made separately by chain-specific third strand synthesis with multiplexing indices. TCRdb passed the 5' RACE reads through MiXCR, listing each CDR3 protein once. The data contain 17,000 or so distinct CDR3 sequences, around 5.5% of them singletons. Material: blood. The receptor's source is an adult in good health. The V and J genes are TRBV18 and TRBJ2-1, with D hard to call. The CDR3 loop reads CASSRSPNPYPYNEQFF. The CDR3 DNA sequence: TGTGCCAGCTCACGTTCTCCAAACCCTTACCCCTACAATGAGCAGTTCTTC.